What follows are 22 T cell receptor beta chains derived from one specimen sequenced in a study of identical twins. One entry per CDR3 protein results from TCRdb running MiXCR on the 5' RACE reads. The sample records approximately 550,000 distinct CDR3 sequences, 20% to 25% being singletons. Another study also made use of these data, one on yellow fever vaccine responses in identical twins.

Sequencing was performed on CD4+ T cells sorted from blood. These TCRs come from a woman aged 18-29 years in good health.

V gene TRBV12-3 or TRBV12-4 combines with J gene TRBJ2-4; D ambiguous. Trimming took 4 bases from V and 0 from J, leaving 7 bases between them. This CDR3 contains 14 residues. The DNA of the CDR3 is TGTGCCAGCAGTTCGGTAGTAGCCAAAAACATTCAGTACTTC. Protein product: CASSSVVAKNIQYF.

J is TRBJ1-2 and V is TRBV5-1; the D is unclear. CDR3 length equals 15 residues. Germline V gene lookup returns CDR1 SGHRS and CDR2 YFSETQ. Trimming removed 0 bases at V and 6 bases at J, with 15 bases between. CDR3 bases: TGCGCCAGCAGCTTGGCCCTCTGGACGGCGGATGGCTACACCTTC. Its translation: CASSLALWTADGYTF.

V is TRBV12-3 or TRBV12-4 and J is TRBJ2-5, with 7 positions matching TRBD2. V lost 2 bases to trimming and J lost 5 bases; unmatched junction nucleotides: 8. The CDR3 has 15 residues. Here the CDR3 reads CASSLSGGGLETQYF. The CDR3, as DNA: TGTGCCAGCAGTTTATCGGGGGGAGGATTGGAGACCCAGTACTTC.

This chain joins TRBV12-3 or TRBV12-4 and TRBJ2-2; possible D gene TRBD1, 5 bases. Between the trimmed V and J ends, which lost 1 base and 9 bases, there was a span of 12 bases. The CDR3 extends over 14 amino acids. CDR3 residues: CASSLGQIRRELFF. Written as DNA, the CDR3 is TGTGCCAGCAGTTTAGGACAGATACGAAGGGAGCTGTTTTTT.

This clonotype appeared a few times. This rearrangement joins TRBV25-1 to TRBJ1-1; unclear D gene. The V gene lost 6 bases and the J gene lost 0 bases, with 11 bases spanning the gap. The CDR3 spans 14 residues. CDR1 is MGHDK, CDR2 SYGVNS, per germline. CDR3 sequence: CASSLDIMNTEAFF. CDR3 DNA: TGTGCCAGCAGCCTCGATATCATGAACACTGAAGCTTTCTTT.

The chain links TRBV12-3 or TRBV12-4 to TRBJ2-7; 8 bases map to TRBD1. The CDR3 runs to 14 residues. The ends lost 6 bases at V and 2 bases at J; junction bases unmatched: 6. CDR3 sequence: CASRRQGPPYEQYF. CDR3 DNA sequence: TGTGCCAGCAGAAGACAGGGGCCCCCCTACGAGCAGTACTTC.

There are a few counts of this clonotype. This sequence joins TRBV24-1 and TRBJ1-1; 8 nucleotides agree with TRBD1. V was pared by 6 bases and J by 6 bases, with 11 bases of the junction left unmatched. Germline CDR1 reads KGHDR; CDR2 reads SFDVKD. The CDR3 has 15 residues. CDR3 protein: CATSPTGTGISEAFF. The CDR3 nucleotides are TGTGCCACCAGTCCAACCGGGACAGGTATATCTGAAGCTTTCTTT.

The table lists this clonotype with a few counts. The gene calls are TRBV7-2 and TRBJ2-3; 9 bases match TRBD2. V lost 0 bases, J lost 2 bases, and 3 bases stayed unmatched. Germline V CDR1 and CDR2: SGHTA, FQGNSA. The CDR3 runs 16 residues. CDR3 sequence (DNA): TGTGCCAGCAGCTTAGCGTCTAGCGGGATCACAGATACGCAGTATTTT. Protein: CASSLASSGITDTQYF.

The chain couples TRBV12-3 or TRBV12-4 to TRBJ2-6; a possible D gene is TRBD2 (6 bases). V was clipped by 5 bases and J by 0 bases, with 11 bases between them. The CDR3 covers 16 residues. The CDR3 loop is CASSPSTSSGANVLTF. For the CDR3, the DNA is TGTGCCAGCAGTCCTTCGACTAGCTCTGGGGCCAACGTCCTGACTTTC.

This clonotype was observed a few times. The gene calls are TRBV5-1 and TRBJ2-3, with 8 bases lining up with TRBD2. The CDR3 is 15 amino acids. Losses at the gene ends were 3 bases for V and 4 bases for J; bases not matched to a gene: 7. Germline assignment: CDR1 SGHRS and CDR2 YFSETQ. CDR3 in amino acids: CASSSTRGGPDTQYF. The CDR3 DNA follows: TGCGCCAGCAGCTCCACTCGGGGGGGCCCAGATACGCAGTATTTT.

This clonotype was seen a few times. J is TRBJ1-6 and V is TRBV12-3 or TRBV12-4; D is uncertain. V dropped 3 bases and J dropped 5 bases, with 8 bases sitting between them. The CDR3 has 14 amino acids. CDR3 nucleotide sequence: TGTGCCAGCAGTTTGTACGGGGATAATTCACCCCTCCACTTT. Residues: CASSLYGDNSPLHF.

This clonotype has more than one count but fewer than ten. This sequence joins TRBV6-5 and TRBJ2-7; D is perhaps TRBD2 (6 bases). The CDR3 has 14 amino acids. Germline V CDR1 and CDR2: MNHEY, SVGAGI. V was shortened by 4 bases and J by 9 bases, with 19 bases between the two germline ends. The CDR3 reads CASSSHGTEEGQYF. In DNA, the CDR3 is TGTGCCAGCAGTTCCCATGGGACCGAGGAGGGGCAGTACTTC.

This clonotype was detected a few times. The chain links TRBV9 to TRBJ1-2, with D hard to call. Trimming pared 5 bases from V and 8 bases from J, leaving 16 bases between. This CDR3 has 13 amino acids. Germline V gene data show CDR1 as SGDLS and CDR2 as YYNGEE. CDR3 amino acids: CASRPVGDQGYTF. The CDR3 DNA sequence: TGTGCCAGCAGACCCGTTGGGGATCAGGGCTACACCTTC.

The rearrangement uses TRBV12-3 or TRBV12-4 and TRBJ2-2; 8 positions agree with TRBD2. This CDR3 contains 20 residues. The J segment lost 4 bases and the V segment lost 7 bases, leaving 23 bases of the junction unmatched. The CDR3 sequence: CASTPFRATSGNLGTGELFF. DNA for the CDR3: TGTGCCAGCACCCCCTTCCGAGCTACTAGCGGAAATCTGGGCACCGGGGAGCTGTTTTTT.

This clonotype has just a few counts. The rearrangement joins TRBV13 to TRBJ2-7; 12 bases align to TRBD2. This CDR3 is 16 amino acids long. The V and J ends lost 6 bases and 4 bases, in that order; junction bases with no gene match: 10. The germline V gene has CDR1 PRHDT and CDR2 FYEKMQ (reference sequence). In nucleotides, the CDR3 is TGTGCCAGCAGTCGGTTGGGGACTAGCGGGTCGTACGAGCAGTACTTC. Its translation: CASSRLGTSGSYEQYF.

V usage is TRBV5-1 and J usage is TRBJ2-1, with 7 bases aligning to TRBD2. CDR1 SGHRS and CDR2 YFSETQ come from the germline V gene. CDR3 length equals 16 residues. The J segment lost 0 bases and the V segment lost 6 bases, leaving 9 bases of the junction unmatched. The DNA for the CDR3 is TGCGCCAGCACCATGGGGGGGGTCAGCTCCTACAATGAGCAGTTCTTC. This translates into CASTMGGVSSYNEQFF.

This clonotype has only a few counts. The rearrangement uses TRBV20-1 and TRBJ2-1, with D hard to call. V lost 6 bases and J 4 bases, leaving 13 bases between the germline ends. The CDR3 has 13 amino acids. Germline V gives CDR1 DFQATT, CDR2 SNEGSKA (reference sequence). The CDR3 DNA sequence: TGCAGTGCGGAGAAGTGGGGTTACAATGAGCAGTTCTTC. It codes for CSAEKWGYNEQFF.

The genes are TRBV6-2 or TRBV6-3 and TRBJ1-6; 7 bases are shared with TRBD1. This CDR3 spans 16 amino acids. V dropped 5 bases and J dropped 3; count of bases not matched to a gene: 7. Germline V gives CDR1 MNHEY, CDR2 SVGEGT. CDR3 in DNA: TGTGCCAGCAGTCTAACAGGGGCCAACTATAATTCACCCCTCCACTTT. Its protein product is CASSLTGANYNSPLHF.

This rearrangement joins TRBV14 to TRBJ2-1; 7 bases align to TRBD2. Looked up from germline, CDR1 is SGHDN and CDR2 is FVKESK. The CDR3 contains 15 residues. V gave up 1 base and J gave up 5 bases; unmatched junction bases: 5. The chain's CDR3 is CASSQVAGSHNEQFF. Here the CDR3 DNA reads TGTGCCAGCAGCCAAGTAGCGGGCTCACACAATGAGCAGTTCTTC.

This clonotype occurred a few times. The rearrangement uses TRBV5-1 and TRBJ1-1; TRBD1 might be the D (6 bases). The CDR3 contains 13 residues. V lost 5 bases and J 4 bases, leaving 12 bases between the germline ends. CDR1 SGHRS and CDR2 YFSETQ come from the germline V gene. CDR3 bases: TGCGCCAGCAGGCTTCAGGGGACCACTGAAGCTTTCTTT. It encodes CASRLQGTTEAFF.

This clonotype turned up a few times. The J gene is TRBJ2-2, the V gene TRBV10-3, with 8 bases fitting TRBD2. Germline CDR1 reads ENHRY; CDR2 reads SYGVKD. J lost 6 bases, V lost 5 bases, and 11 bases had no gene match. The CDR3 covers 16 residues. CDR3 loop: CAISRRGAGVPGELFF. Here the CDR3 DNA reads TGTGCCATCAGTCGCAGAGGAGCGGGAGTTCCCGGGGAGCTGTTTTTT.

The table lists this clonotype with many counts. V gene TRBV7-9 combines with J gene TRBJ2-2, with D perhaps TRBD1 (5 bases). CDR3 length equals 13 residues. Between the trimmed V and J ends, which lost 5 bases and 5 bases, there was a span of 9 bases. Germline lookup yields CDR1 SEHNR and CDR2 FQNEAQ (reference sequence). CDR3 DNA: TGTGCCAGCAGCCAAGGGGTGACCGGGGAGCTGTTTTTT. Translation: CASSQGVTGELFF.